This T cell receptor (beta chain) was captured in a study of T cell repertoires in ileal Crohn's disease. Turning to the study itself: At surgery, around 36% of patients smoked, with median disease duration roughly 7.7 years. Whole-study results and caveats: Active smokers at surgery had more clonal expansions than non-smokers. Endoscopic recurrence occurred in every patient whose clonality exceeded 26.8%.

Here immunoSEQ multiplex PCR was the method, and the copy in TCRdb shows in-frame clones only, minus some. The data hold some 14,000 clones, with 80% to 85% observed a single time. This clone was picked up one time. Its antigen is unknown. The germline gives CDR1 SNHLY, CDR2 FYNNEI. This CDR3 comprises 13 residues. Trimming took 7 bases from V and 5 from J, leaving 15 bases between them. Included were adult ileal or ileocolonic Crohn's patients indicated for ileocolonic resection. Sequenced input: ileal tissue. The chain has TRBV2 and TRBJ2-7; perhaps TRBD1 as D (6 bases). The clonotype comes from an adult with Crohn's disease. CDR3 protein: CASITDRGNEQYF. DNA for the CDR3: TGTGCCAGCATCACGGACAGAGGCAACGAGCAGTACTTC. Full variable domain (rest looked up from reference TRBV2 and TRBJ2-7): EPEVTQTPSHQVTQMGQEVILRCVPISNHLYFYWYRQILGQKVEFLVSFYNNEISEKSEIFDDQFSVERPDGSNFTLKIRSTKLEDSAMYFCASITDRGNEQYFGPGTRLTVT.